This entry describes one T cell receptor beta chain. No antigen is known for it. Base qualities are not recorded, but no much larger clone differs from it by a single base. Whole blood was collected in K2EDTA tubes by collaborating institutions according to the institutions' own protocols. For TCRbeta analysis, collaborators shipped samples in one of three forms: frozen whole blood, isolated PBMCs, or DNA extracted from either of those sample types. Taken from cysteine to phenylalanine, the CDR3 has 13 residues. Of the read, only the CDR3 DNA is kept; its 39 bases are in frame from base 1. Between the V and J ends, shortened by 4 bases and 4 bases respectively, the junction contains 12 bases. Reading the germline V gene gives CDR1 SGHRS and CDR2 YFSETQ. TCRbeta CDR3 regions were amplified from genomic DNA using the immunoSEQ Assay, a bias-controlled multiplex PCR. The authors processed their data as follows. Within the assay, amplification of reference gene primers was used to estimate how many nucleated cells each sample contained. Sequence reads were collapsed and filtered to measure the absolute abundance of every unique TCRbeta CDR3 rearrangement. For each sample, productive Simpson clonality was calculated by taking the square root of Simpson's diversity index across productive rearrangements. Entries here come from immuneACCESS through TCRdb and include only in-frame sequences with V and J called. Some clones fail to appear in such tables; in the studies checked, an unresolved V gene covers under half of the shortfall, and the cause of the remainder is unknown. V and J calls and clone size follow that table, whereas D and trimming were derived from the DNA. The sample has around 150,000 clones on record, approximately 83% of them singletons. Clones ranked in the top ten supply about 8.2% of the sample.

The source of the sample is a study of blood T cell repertoires in COVID-19 (dated by TCRdb to 2019 to 2021). In terms of the full investigation: Samples covering the acute and convalescent phases of COVID-19 were provided by collaborators in the United States, Italy and Spain. The repertoires were released in a freely available public database meant as a resource for research on the immune response to SARS-CoV-2. HLA class I and class II types, where available, came from metadata supplied by the sample provider rather than from assay-based typing. Sample metadata almost always included a de-identified subject ID, COVID-19 status, age in years and sex. The prospective study material was composed of cDNA or gDNA derived from T cells, B-cell-depleted T cells, or PBMCs. Samples came from the ongoing ImmuneRACE study (first 160 participants) plus 1,254 subjects from 6 global collaborators. Deeply sampled blood TCRbeta repertoires from subjects exposed to, actively infected with, or recovered from COVID-19 were included in the dataset.

What the work shows at the level of the full study, not this receptor alone: How much clinical and demographic metadata was included differed by source and by participant, and the metadata was provided uncurated.

The sequencing input was peripheral blood. The sequence links TRBV5-1 to TRBJ2-7, with TRBD2 as a weak D call on 6 bases. This sequence originates from a man between 60 and 70 years old with acute or convalescent COVID-19. The CDR3 region: CASSHNRGYEQYF. Read as DNA, the sequence is TGCGCCAGCAGCCACAATCGGGGGTACGAGCAGTACTTC.